The sequence of this T cell receptor beta chain was determined in a study of shared T cell receptors in the human thymus. Some clones are missing from TCRdb's copy, which holds only in-frame ones; the method was immunoSEQ multiplex PCR. The sample holds hundreds of thousands of clones, around 87% seen once. V was pared by 2 bases and J by 0 bases, with 3 bases of the junction left unmatched. This CDR3 is built from 16 residues. The germline V gene has CDR1 SEHNR and CDR2 FQNEAQ (reference sequence). This clone was picked up one time. The same sample was also used in a study of human thymus T cells. That study adds: Healthy Finnish infants having corrective surgery for congenital heart defects served as donors. The study used thymus tissue resected during corrective heart surgery.

The sequenced sample was thymocytes. This clonotype was sampled from a boy in the first two years of life with a congenital heart defect. The chain joins TRBV7-9 to TRBJ2-3; TRBD2 aligns across 9 bases. The CDR3 nucleotides read TGTGCCAGCAGCTTATTGACTAGCGGTAGCACAGATACGCAGTATTTT. Translating it yields CASSLLTSGSTDTQYF. The full variable domain, its missing parts supplied by reference TRBV7-9 and TRBJ2-3, is DTGVSQNPRHKITKRGQNVTFRCDPISEHNRLYWYRQTLGQGPEFLTYFQNEAQLEKSRLLSDRFSAERPKGSFSTLEIQRTEQGDSAMYLCASSLLTSGSTDTQYFGPGTRLTVL.